The clone carrying this T cell receptor (beta chain) was recorded a few times. Its antigen remains unknown. The source of the sample is a study of identical twins. Whole-study results and caveats: Fewer insertions were carried by abundant cord blood beta clonotypes, but none was seen in memory repertoires.

From germline, CDR1 is SEHNR and CDR2 FQNEAQ (reference sequence). This CDR3 is built from 12 residues. TCRdb processed the 5' RACE reads anew with MiXCR; each CDR3 protein has one entry. Of about 340,000 distinct CDR3 sequences in the sample, roughly an eighth were seen once. A further study also used this sample, focusing on yellow fever vaccine responses in identical twins.

The rearrangement links TRBV7-9 to TRBJ2-1; D might be TRBD2 (5 bases). The sample comprised CD8+ T cells sorted from blood. This clonotype originated in a woman between 18 and 29 years old in good health. CDR3 residues: CVSQDFYNEQFF. DNA of the CDR3: TGTGTCTCGCAGGACTTCTACAATGAGCAGTTCTTC.